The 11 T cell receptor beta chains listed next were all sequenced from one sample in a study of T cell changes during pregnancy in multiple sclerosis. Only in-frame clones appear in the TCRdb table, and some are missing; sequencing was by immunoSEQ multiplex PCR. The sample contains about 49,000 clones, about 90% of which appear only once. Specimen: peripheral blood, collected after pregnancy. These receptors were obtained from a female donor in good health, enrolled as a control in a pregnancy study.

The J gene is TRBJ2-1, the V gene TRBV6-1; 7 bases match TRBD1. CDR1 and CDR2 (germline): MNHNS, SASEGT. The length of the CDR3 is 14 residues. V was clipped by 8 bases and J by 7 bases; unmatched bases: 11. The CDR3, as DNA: TGTGCCAGCCATGAAAGGGGCAGGGGGAATGAGCAGTTCTTC. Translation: CASHERGRGNEQFF.

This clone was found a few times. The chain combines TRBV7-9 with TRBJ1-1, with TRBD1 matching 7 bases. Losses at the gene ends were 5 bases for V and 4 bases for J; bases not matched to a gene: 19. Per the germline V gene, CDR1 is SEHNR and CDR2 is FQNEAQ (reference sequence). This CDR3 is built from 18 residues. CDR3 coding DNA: TGTGCCAGCAGCCCGCCAAGACAGGGAGATGGAGAGCGCACTGAAGCTTTCTTT. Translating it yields CASSPPRQGDGERTEAFF. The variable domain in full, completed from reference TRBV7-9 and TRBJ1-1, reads DTGVSQNPRHKITKRGQNVTFRCDPISEHNRLYWYRQTLGQGPEFLTYFQNEAQLEKSRLLSDRFSAERPKGSFSTLEIQRTEQGDSAMYLCASSPPRQGDGERTEAFFGQGTRLTVV.

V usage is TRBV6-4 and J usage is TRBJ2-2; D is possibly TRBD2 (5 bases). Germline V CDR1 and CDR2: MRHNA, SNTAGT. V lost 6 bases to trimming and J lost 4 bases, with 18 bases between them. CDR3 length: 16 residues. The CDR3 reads CASRASSGTSTGELFF. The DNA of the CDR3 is TGTGCCAGCAGAGCCTCAAGCGGAACTAGCACCGGGGAGCTGTTTTTT.

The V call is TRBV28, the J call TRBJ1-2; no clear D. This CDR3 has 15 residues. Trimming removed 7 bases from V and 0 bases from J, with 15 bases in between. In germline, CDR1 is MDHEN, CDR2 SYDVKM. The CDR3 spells CASKSRHGPNYGYTF. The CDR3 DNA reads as TGTGCCAGCAAGTCCAGGCATGGTCCTAACTATGGCTACACCTTC.

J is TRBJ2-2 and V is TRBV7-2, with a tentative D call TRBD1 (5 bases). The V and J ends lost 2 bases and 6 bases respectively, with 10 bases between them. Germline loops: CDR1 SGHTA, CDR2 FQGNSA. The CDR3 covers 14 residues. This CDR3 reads CASSLKGVAGELFF. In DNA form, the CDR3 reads TGTGCCAGCAGCTTAAAAGGGGTGGCCGGGGAGCTGTTTTTT.

CDR3 DNA: TGTGCCAGCAGCAATACGGGGGGGCCCTACGAGCAGTACTTC. It codes for CASSNTGGPYEQYF. The chain employs TRBV9 and TRBJ2-7, with 8 bases fitting TRBD2. Trimming removed 4 bases from V and 2 bases from J; junction bases left unmatched: 5. This CDR3 contains 14 residues. Germline lookup yields CDR1 SGDLS and CDR2 YYNGEE. The whole variable domain, filled in from reference TRBV9 and TRBJ2-7, reads DSGVTQTPKHLITATGQRVTLRCSPRSGDLSVYWYQQSLDQGLQFLIQYYNGEERAKGNILERFSAQQFPDLHSELNLSSLELGDSALYFCASSNTGGPYEQYFGPGTRLTVT.

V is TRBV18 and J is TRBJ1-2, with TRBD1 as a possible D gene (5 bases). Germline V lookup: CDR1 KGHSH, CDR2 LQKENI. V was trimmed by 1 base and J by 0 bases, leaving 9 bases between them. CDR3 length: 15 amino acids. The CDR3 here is CASSPQDSPNYGYTF. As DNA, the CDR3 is TGTGCCAGCTCACCACAAGACAGTCCTAACTATGGCTACACCTTC.

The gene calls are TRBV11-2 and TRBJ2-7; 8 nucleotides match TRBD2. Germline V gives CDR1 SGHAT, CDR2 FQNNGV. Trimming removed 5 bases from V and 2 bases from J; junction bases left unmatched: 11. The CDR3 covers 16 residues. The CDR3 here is CASSGLAGGQTYEQYF. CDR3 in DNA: TGTGCCAGCAGCGGACTCGCGGGGGGCCAGACCTACGAGCAGTACTTC.

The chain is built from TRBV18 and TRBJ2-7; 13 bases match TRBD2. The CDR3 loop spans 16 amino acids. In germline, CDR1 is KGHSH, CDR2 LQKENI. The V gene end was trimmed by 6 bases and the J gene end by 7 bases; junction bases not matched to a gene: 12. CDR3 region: CASSLGLAGAGGEQYF. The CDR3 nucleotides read TGTGCCAGCTCCCTCGGACTAGCGGGAGCCGGTGGGGAGCAGTACTTC.

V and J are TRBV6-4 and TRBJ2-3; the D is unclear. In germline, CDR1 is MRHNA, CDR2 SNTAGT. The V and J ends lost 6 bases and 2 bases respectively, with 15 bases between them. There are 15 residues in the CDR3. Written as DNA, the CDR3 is TGTGCCAGCAGCCTTACTACCGTCAACACAGATACGCAGTATTTT. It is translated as CASSLTTVNTDTQYF.

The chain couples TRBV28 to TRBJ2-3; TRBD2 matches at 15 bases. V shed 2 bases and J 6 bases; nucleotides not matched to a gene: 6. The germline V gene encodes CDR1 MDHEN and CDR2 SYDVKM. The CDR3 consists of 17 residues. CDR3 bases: TGTGCCAGCAGTTTAGGCGGACTAGCGGGAGGGCTGGATACGCAGTATTTT. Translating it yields CASSLGGLAGGLDTQYF. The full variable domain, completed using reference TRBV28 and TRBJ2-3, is DVKVTQSSRYLVKRTGEKVFLECVQDMDHENMFWYRQDPGLGLRLIYFSYDVKMKEKGDIPEGYSVSREKKERFSLILESASTNQTSMYLCASSLGGLAGGLDTQYFGPGTRLTVL.